Below, 3 T cell receptor beta chains from the same sample are listed, as sequenced in a study of response to subunit inactivated influenza vaccine. TCRdb reprocessed the RT-PCR reads with MiXCR, giving one entry per CDR3 protein. The table shows about 780,000 distinct CDR3 sequences, with around 18% occurring only once. The specimen was PBMCs from blood, collected roughly 5 days after vaccination. These receptors all come from a middle-aged man who received an inactivated influenza vaccine.

This clonotype was observed many times. DNA of the CDR3: TGTGCCAGCAGCTTACCGGGACTAGCGGTTTCCTACAATGAGCAGTTCTTC. Amino acid sequence: CASSLPGLAVSYNEQFF. The chain carries TRBV5-6 and TRBJ2-1, with 11 positions matching TRBD2. J was trimmed by 1 base and V by 2 bases; bases with no gene match: 5. Germline V lookup: CDR1 SGHDT, CDR2 YYEEEE. The CDR3 consists of 17 residues.

The rearrangement links TRBV2 to TRBJ2-6; the D is unclear. Trimming took off 8 bases at V and 0 bases at J, with 8 bases between the two ends. The length of the CDR3 is 14 residues. Germline V gene sequence: CDR1 SNHLY, CDR2 FYNNEI. This CDR3 is CASCDYSGANVLTF. DNA of the CDR3: TGTGCCAGCTGCGATTACTCTGGGGCCAACGTCCTGACTTTC.

The chain has TRBV7-2 and TRBJ1-1, with D maybe TRBD1 (6 bases). The CDR3 totals 15 residues. Looked up from germline, CDR1 is SGHTA and CDR2 is FQGNSA. Trimming cost V 0 bases and J 5 bases, with 13 bases left between them. The CDR3 DNA sequence: TGTGCCAGCAGCTTAGCGCCCATAGGACAGACTGAAGCTTTCTTT. Protein: CASSLAPIGQTEAFF.